The 13 T cell receptor beta chains listed next were all sequenced from one sample in a study of vaccination effects on CD4 cells after COVID-19. Assay: immunoSEQ multiplex PCR; the TCRdb copy retains only in-frame clones and omits some. The data show roughly 51,000 clones, about 70% seen once. The antigens these receptors bind are not known. Subsequent to roughly 9 days of culture, CD4+ T cells were isolated. This individual tested PCR-positive for SARS-CoV-2 infection between March and December 2020. Two doses of either BNT162b2 or mRNA-1273 were given to each participant. The sample in question was CD4+ T cells from PBMCs cultured without peptide, obtained after COVID-19 vaccination. These receptors came from a human donor who had a prior SARS-CoV-2 infection.

This clone was seen once. V gene TRBV5-5 combines with J gene TRBJ1-5, with a weak D call TRBD1 (5 bases). The CDR3 length is 14 residues. CDR1 is SGHKS, CDR2 YYEKEE, per germline (reference sequence). Between the trimmed V and J ends, which lost 4 bases and 2 bases, there was a span of 10 bases. The CDR3: CASSRGGGNQPQHF. In nucleotides, the CDR3 is TGTGCCAGCAGCCGCGGGGGGGGCAATCAGCCCCAGCATTTT. Looking up the rest from reference TRBV5-5 and TRBJ1-5 gives the full variable domain: DAGVTQSPTHLIKTRGQQVTLRCSPISGHKSVSWYQQVLGQGPQFIFQYYEKEERGRGNFPDRFSARQFPNYSSELNVNALLLGDSALYLCASSRGGGNQPQHFGDGTRLSIL.

The chain has TRBV6-5 and TRBJ1-2; the match to TRBD1 covers 9 bases. The CDR3 spans 14 residues. V gave up 6 bases and J gave up 9 bases; unmatched junction bases: 11. Germline lookup yields CDR1 MNHEY and CDR2 SVGAGI. The CDR3 spells CASRQTRDRERYTF. CDR3 sequence (DNA): TGTGCCAGCAGACAGACTCGGGACAGGGAACGCTACACCTTC.

V is TRBV27 and J is TRBJ1-6; D is uncertain. V lost 7 bases, J lost 3 bases, and 10 bases lay in between. The V gene's germline CDR1 is MNHEY and CDR2 SMNVEV (reference sequence). The CDR3 runs 14 residues. CDR3 nucleotide sequence: TGTGCCAGCAAATCGGTTAACTATAATTCACCCCTCCACTTT. It translates to CASKSVNYNSPLHF.

V is TRBV7-9 and J is TRBJ2-7, with 7 nucleotides matching TRBD1. CDR1 is SEHNR, CDR2 FQNEAQ, per germline (reference sequence). This CDR3 is built from 15 residues. V was clipped by 5 bases and J by 2 bases; unmatched bases: 9. DNA of the CDR3: TGTGCCAGCAGCCCAGATATGGACAGGCCCTACGAGCAGTACTTC. This gives the protein CASSPDMDRPYEQYF.

The rearrangement links TRBV7-6 to TRBJ2-3; D is ambiguous. V was cut by 1 base and J by 2 bases, with 7 bases left in between. Germline CDR1 reads SGHVS; CDR2 reads FNYEAQ. CDR3 length equals 14 residues. The CDR3 is CASSLVGTTDTQYF. The CDR3 DNA follows: TGTGCCAGCAGCTTAGTTGGTACCACAGATACGCAGTATTTT. Variable domain in full (rest from reference TRBV7-6 and TRBJ2-3): GAGVSQSPRYKVTKRGQDVALRCDPISGHVSLYWYRQALGQGPEFLTYFNYEAQQDKSGLPNDRFSAERPEGSISTLTIQRTEQRDSAMYRCASSLVGTTDTQYFGPGTRLTVL.

This clone came up a few times. The sample has other DNA sequences that encode this CDR3 too. The chain employs TRBV5-6 and TRBJ2-5, with D perhaps TRBD1 (6 bases). The CDR3 consists of 14 residues. The V end lost 4 bases, the J end lost 7 bases, and 17 bases lay between the germline ends. Per the germline V gene, CDR1 is SGHDT and CDR2 is YYEEEE. CDR3 loop: CASSPWDTLVTQYF. CDR3 in DNA: TGTGCCAGCAGCCCGTGGGACACCTTGGTGACCCAGTACTTC. Complete variable domain (other parts from reference TRBV5-6 and TRBJ2-5): DAGVTQSPTHLIKTRGQQVTLRCSPKSGHDTVSWYQQALGQGPQFIFQYYEEEERQRGNFPDRFSGHQFPNYSSELNVNALLLGDSALYLCASSPWDTLVTQYFGPGTRLLVL.

V and J are TRBV5-4 and TRBJ2-3, with D unclear. The ends were cut back, 2 bases at V and 0 bases at J, with 16 bases in the middle. The CDR3 extends over 17 amino acids. Germline CDR1 is SGHNT and CDR2 is YYREEE (reference sequence). The DNA of the CDR3 is TGTGCCAGCAGCTTCCCCAGACACGACGGTAGCACAGATACGCAGTATTTT. This codes for CASSFPRHDGSTDTQYF.

This clone appeared once. V gene TRBV10-3 combines with J gene TRBJ1-6; D is unresolved. CDR1 and CDR2 (germline): ENHRY, SYGVKD. The CDR3 spans 13 residues. V dropped 2 bases and J dropped 10 bases, with 9 bases sitting between them. This CDR3 reads CAISEGLGSPLHF. As DNA, the CDR3 is TGTGCCATCAGTGAGGGTTTAGGGTCACCCCTCCACTTT.

This clone came up a few times. The rearrangement links TRBV7-9 to TRBJ2-5; TRBD2 matches at 8 bases. CDR1 is SEHNR, CDR2 FQNEAQ, per germline (reference sequence). This CDR3 spans 14 amino acids. The V and J ends lost 6 bases and 2 bases, in that order; junction bases with no gene match: 5. The CDR3 spells CASSTRGAQETQYF. CDR3 sequence (DNA): TGTGCCAGCAGTACGCGGGGGGCACAAGAGACCCAGTACTTC.

The table lists this clone with a few counts. This chain links TRBV3-1 (or the pseudogene TRBV3-2) with TRBJ2-5; D remains unclear. The CDR3 is 14 amino acids. CDR1 and CDR2 (germline): LGHDT, YNNKEL (reference sequence). V dropped 0 bases and J dropped 5 bases, with 10 bases sitting between them. Here the CDR3 reads CASSQDFLRETQYF. The CDR3 coding sequence is TGTGCCAGCAGCCAAGATTTTCTGCGTGAGACCCAGTACTTC.

J is TRBJ1-5 and V is TRBV10-3; perhaps TRBD1 as D (5 bases). Deletions cut 7 bases from V and 3 bases from J, with 19 bases between. Germline V CDR1 and CDR2: ENHRY, SYGVKD. This CDR3 is built from 16 residues. CDR3 sequence: CAINRRAQRDNQPQHF. As DNA, the CDR3 is TGTGCCATCAACAGGCGGGCACAAAGGGACAATCAGCCCCAGCATTTT.

V usage is TRBV7-2 and J usage is TRBJ2-1; D ambiguous. CDR1 and CDR2 (germline): SGHTA, FQGNSA. Trimming took 1 base from V and 3 from J, leaving 19 bases between them. The CDR3 spans 18 residues. The CDR3 DNA reads as TGTGCCAGCAGCTTAGGGTCAACCAATTTCCCTGACTACAATGAGCAGTTCTTC. Amino acid sequence: CASSLGSTNFPDYNEQFF. Using reference TRBV7-2 and TRBJ2-1 for the parts outside the CDR3, the full variable domain is GAGVSQSPSNKVTEKGKDVELRCDPISGHTALYWYRQSLGQGLEFLIYFQGNSAPDKSGLPSDRFSAERTGGSVSTLTIQRTQQEDSAVYLCASSLGSTNFPDYNEQFFGPGTRLTVL.

V usage is TRBV10-3 and J usage is TRBJ2-7; 8 bases line up with TRBD1. The CDR3 sequence is 15 residues long. Trimming removed 3 bases from V and 4 bases from J; junction bases left unmatched: 8. CDR1 is ENHRY and CDR2 is SYGVKD in the germline V gene. The CDR3 reads CAISDAGQGAYEQYF. The CDR3 nucleotides read TGTGCCATCAGTGACGCCGGGCAGGGGGCTTACGAGCAGTACTTC.